Following are 6 T cell receptor beta chains from one sample sequenced in a study of blood T cell repertoires in COVID-19. Produced via immunoSEQ multiplex PCR; TCRdb's table is partial and in-frame only. The sample lists about 210,000 clones, 80% seen once, with about 4.3% in the top ten. Sequencing input: PBMCs or T cells enriched from blood (not recorded which). These receptors originate from a man aged 25 to 40 with acute COVID-19.

This clone has only one observation. The V call is TRBV14, the J call TRBJ2-2; 8 bases are a match to TRBD2. The CDR3 runs to 15 residues. Unmatched junction bases numbered 7, after V lost 4 bases and J lost 6 bases. Germline V gene sequence: CDR1 SGHDN, CDR2 FVKESK. CDR3 DNA sequence: TGTGCCAGCAGCCTCGTCCCGGGGGGGCCCGGGGAGCTGTTTTTT. Translated: CASSLVPGGPGELFF.

The rearrangement uses TRBV19 and TRBJ2-7; D might be TRBD1 (5 bases). This CDR3 spans 14 amino acids. Germline V gives CDR1 LNHDA, CDR2 SQIVND (reference sequence). Trimming took off 1 base at V and 3 bases at J, with 10 bases between the two ends. In nucleotides, the CDR3 is TGTGCCAGTAGTATAGGGACAAGTAGCTACGAGCAGTACTTC. It codes for CASSIGTSSYEQYF. The variable domain in full, with the rest retrieved from reference TRBV19 and TRBJ2-7, is DGGITQSPKYLFRKEGQNVTLSCEQNLNHDAMYWYRQDPGQGLRLIYYSQIVNDFQKGDIAEGYSVSREKKESFPLTVTSAQKNPTAFYLCASSIGTSSYEQYFGPGTRLTVT.

This clone was detected only once. The V and J genes are TRBV11-2 and TRBJ2-3; 9 nucleotides match TRBD2. After removal of 1 base from V and 7 bases from J, the junction contained 12 bases not matched to a gene. CDR1 is SGHAT and CDR2 is FQNNGV in the germline V gene. The CDR3 sequence is 17 residues long. The CDR3 sequence is CASSLGLPAGGPNTQYF. The CDR3 DNA reads TGTGCCAGCAGCTTAGGGCTCCCAGCGGGGGGCCCAAATACGCAGTATTTT.

This chain uses TRBV15 with TRBJ1-1; D not certain. Germline loops: CDR1 LNHNV, CDR2 YYDKDF (reference sequence). The CDR3 totals 14 residues. The V end lost 0 bases, the J end lost 4 bases, and 9 bases lay between the germline ends. CDR3 nucleotides: TGTGCCACCAGCAGAGAGGTCGTGAGCACTGAAGCTTTCTTT. It encodes CATSREVVSTEAFF.

The chain has TRBV5-1 and TRBJ1-3, with 9 bases identical to TRBD1. V lost 2 bases to trimming and J lost 2 bases; unmatched junction nucleotides: 5. The CDR3 spans 16 residues. Germline CDR1 and CDR2: SGHRS and YFSETQ. DNA of the CDR3: TGCGCCAGCAGCTTTGCACAGGGGGCGGCTGGAAACACCATATATTTT. Translating it yields CASSFAQGAAGNTIYF.

The count of this clone is one. The CDR3 DNA sequence: TGTGCCAGCAGTTTCGGAGGATGGAATTCACCCCTCCACTTT. This sequence encodes CASSFGGWNSPLHF. The chain links TRBV27 to TRBJ1-6, with D unclear. CDR1 and CDR2 (germline): MNHEY, SMNVEV (reference sequence). The CDR3 is made up of 14 amino acids. V was clipped by 3 bases and J by 7 bases, with 10 bases between them.